This T cell receptor beta chain was profiled in a study of T-cell memory formation after mild COVID-19. Regarding the study as a whole: Clones contracting across day 15 to 85 had a balanced CD4/CD8 profile; later expanding clones leaned CD4+. CD4+ contracting clones lay mainly in CM and EM, CD8+ ones in EMRA. That cross-reactive memory joined was suggested by some responding clones appearing in pre-infection memory.

Per the germline V gene, CDR1 is SGHTA and CDR2 is FQGNSA. V gave up 5 bases and J gave up 6 bases; unmatched junction bases: 12. The CDR3 length is 16 residues. This clonotype was counted many times. Its cognate antigen is unknown. It was 5'RACE with constant-segment primers that produced the TCR alpha and TCR beta cDNA libraries, which carried sample barcodes and UMIs. TCRdb processed the 5' RACE reads anew with MiXCR; each CDR3 protein has one entry. The repertoire holds a few hundred thousand distinct CDR3 sequences, around 20% seen once, with about 21% in the top ten. Sequencing was carried out using PBMCs or a T cell subset sorted from them (not recorded which). The chain joins TRBV7-2 to TRBJ2-1, with 8 bases matching TRBD1. The sequence derives from a man aged 18 to 35 who had mild COVID-19 (a few samples of this study predate the infection). Cell type and time point are not known. CDR3 sequence (DNA): TGTGCCAGCAGCGACCAGCCAACAGGGACAGGCAATGAGCAGTTCTTC. Translating gives CASSDQPTGTGNEQFF. Using reference TRBV7-2 and TRBJ2-1 for the parts outside the CDR3, the full variable domain is GAGVSQSPSNKVTEKGKDVELRCDPISGHTALYWYRQSLGQGLEFLIYFQGNSAPDKSGLPSDRFSAERTGGSVSTLTIQRTQQEDSAVYLCASSDQPTGTGNEQFFGPGTRLTVL.